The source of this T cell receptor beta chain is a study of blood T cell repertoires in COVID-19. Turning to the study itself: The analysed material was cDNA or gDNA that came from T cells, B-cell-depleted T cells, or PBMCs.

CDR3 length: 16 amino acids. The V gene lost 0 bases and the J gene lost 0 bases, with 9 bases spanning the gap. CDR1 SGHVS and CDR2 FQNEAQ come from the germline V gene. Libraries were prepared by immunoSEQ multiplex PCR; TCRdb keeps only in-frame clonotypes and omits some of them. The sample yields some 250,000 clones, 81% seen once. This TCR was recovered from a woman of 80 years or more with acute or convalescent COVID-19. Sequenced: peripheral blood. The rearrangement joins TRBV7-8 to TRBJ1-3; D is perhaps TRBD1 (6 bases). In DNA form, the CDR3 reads TGTGCCAGCAGCTTAGCGCTGGGGGCCTCTGGAAACACCATATATTTT. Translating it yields CASSLALGASGNTIYF.